This T cell receptor beta chain originates from a study of T cell repertoires in cytomegalovirus infection. The overall study: Evidence of both CMV infection and a matching HLA type came from public TCR beta signatures.

Study outcomes and limitations: Dominating the ex vivo response were TCR beta clonotypes that were CMV-specific and HLA-C-restricted. Cumulative frequency (of public TCR beta family members) identified carriers of CMV plus the relevant HLA.

TCRdb reanalysed the reads using MiXCR and keeps one entry per CDR3 protein. The sample has about 110,000 distinct CDR3 sequences; around 10% are singletons. There are many counts of this clonotype. Its antigen is as yet unknown. Germline assignment: CDR1 SEHNR and CDR2 FQNEAQ (reference sequence). This CDR3 spans 12 amino acids. The V and J ends lost 1 base and 6 bases respectively, with 7 bases between them. This receptor was taken from a human donor in good health (CMV status not recorded). Some clones in this sample may be carry-over from other donors' samples. Source material: PBMCs, sequenced either directly or after in vitro stimulation (not recorded which). This chain joins TRBV7-9 and TRBJ2-7; the D gene is possibly TRBD2 (5 bases). The DNA of the CDR3 is TGTGCCAGCAGCTTAGAAAGCGGCGAGCAGTACGTC. Its translation is CASSLESGEQYV.